These 8 T cell receptor beta chains originate from one sample sequenced in a study of graft-versus-host responses after intestinal transplantation. Assay: immunoSEQ multiplex PCR; the TCRdb copy retains only in-frame clones and omits some. This table holds approximately 85,000 clones, approximately 92% found once. These receptors' antigens are unknown. The sequencing used unstimulated CD8+ T cells sorted from spleen or lymph node cells, collected before transplant. The receptors were sampled from a human donor who was the organ donor for an intestinal transplant.

CDR3 DNA sequence: TGCGCCAGCAGCTACCGGACAGGGTCAGGATACGAGCAGTACTTC. It codes for CASSYRTGSGYEQYF. The chain couples TRBV4-1 to TRBJ2-5, with TRBD1 matching 8 bases. With the DNA end fitting TRBJ2-7 better, the J assignment may be wrong. The CDR3 extends over 15 amino acids. Germline CDR1 is MGHRA and CDR2 is YSYEKL.

This chain uses TRBV9 with TRBJ1-2; tentatively, D is TRBD1 (6 bases). Germline CDR1 SGDLS, CDR2 YYNGEE. V was clipped by 3 bases and J by 4 bases, with 19 bases between them. This CDR3 has 16 residues. The CDR3 sequence: CASSAVDSLFGYGYTF. The CDR3 DNA reads TGTGCCAGCAGCGCAGTGGACAGTCTTTTTGGCTATGGCTACACCTTC.

The chain is built from TRBV7-9 and TRBJ1-2, with D possibly being TRBD1 (6 bases). V lost 4 bases to trimming and J lost 1 base, with 19 bases between them. The CDR3 runs to 17 residues. Per the germline V gene, CDR1 is SEHNR and CDR2 is FQNEAQ (reference sequence). CDR3 in DNA: TGTGCCAGCAGCTCGGCCCTATCGGACAGTGTTAACTATGGCTACACCTTC. Its protein product is CASSSALSDSVNYGYTF.

V gene TRBV7-3 combines with J gene TRBJ2-5, with D maybe TRBD1 (6 bases). This CDR3 is built from 15 residues. CDR1 is SGHTA, CDR2 FQGTGA, per germline. V lost 1 base and J 5 bases, leaving 14 bases between the germline ends. The chain's CDR3 is CASSLNAGVGETQYF. The CDR3 DNA reads TGTGCCAGCAGCTTAAACGCAGGGGTCGGGGAGACCCAGTACTTC.

The CDR3 protein is CASSPDRENNYGYTF. CDR3 coding DNA: TGTGCCAGCAGCCCGGACAGGGAGAATAACTATGGCTACACCTTC. This chain joins TRBV5-5 and TRBJ1-2; 8 nucleotides agree with TRBD1. Germline V gives CDR1 SGHKS, CDR2 YYEKEE (reference sequence). V shed 4 bases and J 1 base; nucleotides not matched to a gene: 6. This CDR3 is built from 15 residues.

The chain joins TRBV5-4 to TRBJ2-5; 10 positions agree with TRBD2. The V segment lost 0 bases and the J segment 4 bases; nucleotides outside the gene matches: 12. From germline, CDR1 is SGHNT and CDR2 YYREEE (reference sequence). This CDR3 has 18 residues. The CDR3 loop reads CASSLGLAGPVWGETQYF. CDR3 bases: TGTGCCAGCAGCTTGGGACTAGCGGGCCCCGTGTGGGGAGAGACCCAGTACTTC.

The chain uses TRBV29-1 and TRBJ2-1, with TRBD1 matching over 7 bases. The CDR3 is made up of 16 amino acids. V gave up 7 bases and J gave up 4 bases; unmatched junction bases: 16. Germline values: CDR1 SQVTM, CDR2 ANQGSEA. The DNA for the CDR3 is TGCAGCGCAGCTGCCCGACAGGGTACCACTTACAATGAGCAGTTCTTC. Protein product: CSAAARQGTTYNEQFF.

This rearrangement joins TRBV19 to TRBJ1-1, with TRBD1 as a possible D gene (6 bases). Germline V gives CDR1 LNHDA, CDR2 SQIVND (reference sequence). The CDR3 has 13 amino acids. Deletions cut 10 bases from V and 1 base from J, with 13 bases between. CDR3 nucleotides: TGTGCCACAGGGGTCTGGGCGAACACTGAAGCTTTCTTT. Its protein is CATGVWANTEAFF.